A selection of T cell receptor beta chains follows, all from one sample in a study of cytomegalovirus exposure and HLA in healthy donors. The repertoire was sequenced with immunoSEQ multiplex PCR; TCRdb's copy has only in-frame clones and lacks some. The sample carries more than 95,000 clones, 78% recorded once. Sample: PBMCs. Receptors originate from a woman aged 40 to 49 in good health and CMV-seronegative. Each CDR3 is given with its conserved first and last residue. A D gene is named only where the DNA matches it firmly. Clone size is given for some rows only: seen once, a few or many times, or a class if the clone is expanded.

cdr3_nt cdr3_aa j_call clone_size d_call v_call cdr3_length
TGTGCCAGTCGGAGGCGGCGAGGCAATCAGCCCCAGCATTTT CASRRRRGNQPQHF TRBJ1-5 - - TRBV28 14
TGTGCCAGCAGCCCCGGGACATATGGCTACACCTTC CASSPGTYGYTF TRBJ1-2 - - TRBV14 12
TGCGCCAGCAGCGTACTAGCGGGAGAGAAACCAACCACCAGAAATACGCAGTATTTT CASSVLAGEKPTTRNTQYF TRBJ2-3 once TRBD2 TRBV5-1 19
TGTGCCAGCAGGGACAGCCGCCTTAATGAAAAACTGTTTTTT CASRDSRLNEKLFF TRBJ1-4 - - TRBV28 14
TGCAGCGTTGTTTGGGGAGCGGATACGCAGTATTTT CSVVWGADTQYF TRBJ2-3 - - TRBV29-1 12
TGTGCCAGCAGCTTAGCCTTCCGGGACAGGGGGTTGGAGTATGGCTACACCTTC CASSLAFRDRGLEYGYTF TRBJ1-2 - TRBD1 TRBV7-9 18
TGTGCCAGCAGCCGTCCGAGGGACAGGGGGTCGTACGAGCAGTACTTC CASSRPRDRGSYEQYF TRBJ2-7 - TRBD1 TRBV27 16
TGTGCCAGCAGTGGGGACAGGGCTCATGGCTACACCTTC CASSGDRAHGYTF TRBJ1-2 - TRBD1 TRBV2 13
TGTGCCAGCAGAGCAGACAGGGGAGGCAATCAGCCCCAGCATTTT CASRADRGGNQPQHF TRBJ1-5 once TRBD1 TRBV28 15
TGTGCCAGCAGTTCCCATTGGGGGGACTACGAGCAGTACTTC CASSSHWGDYEQYF TRBJ2-7 few - TRBV6-6 14
TGTGCCAGTGAGCGGGCCGGAGACACCGGGGAGCTGTTTTTT CASERAGDTGELFF TRBJ2-2 - - TRBV6-1 14
TGTGCCAGCAGCTTAACTAATAGCAATCAGCCCCAGCATTTT CASSLTNSNQPQHF TRBJ1-5 few - TRBV7-2 14
TGTGCCAGCAGCTTAGGAGGGCTGGCATTCTACAATGAGCAGTTCTTC CASSLGGLAFYNEQFF TRBJ2-1 - - TRBV7-8 16
TGTGCCAGCAGCGGGCGACGGGAAGCGGTGGATACGCAGTATTTT CASSGRREAVDTQYF TRBJ2-3 - - TRBV2 15
TGCAGCGTAAGGAGCGGTACGTCGCGCAATGAGCAGTTCTTC CSVRSGTSRNEQFF TRBJ2-1 - - TRBV29-1 14
TGTGCCAGCAGTGGATCGCGGAGTTGGAACACTGAAGCTTTCTTT CASSGSRSWNTEAFF TRBJ1-1 - - TRBV2 15
TGTGCCAGCAGCCGATGGGGACAGGGAAACACTGAAGCTTTCTTT CASSRWGQGNTEAFF TRBJ1-1 - TRBD1 TRBV5-6 15
TGTGCCAGCAGCACCCGGGACTTCCTTAAAGAGACCCAGTACTTC CASSTRDFLKETQYF TRBJ2-5 - - TRBV5-4 15
TGTGCCAGCAGCTTAGATCGGGGGGCCTTTCAGCCCCAGCATTTT CASSLDRGAFQPQHF TRBJ1-5 few - TRBV7-2 15
TGTGCCAGCAGCTTCTCCCCCGGGGCCAACGTCCTGACTTTC CASSFSPGANVLTF TRBJ2-6 once - TRBV5-6 14
TGCAGCGTTGGTTCGCCCAGCTCCTACGAGCAGTACTTC CSVGSPSSYEQYF TRBJ2-7 - - TRBV29-1 13
TGTGCCAGCAGCGTCTTAGCGGGACCCACCTACGAGCAGTACTTC CASSVLAGPTYEQYF TRBJ2-7 - TRBD2 TRBV9 15
TGTGCCAGCAGCCAAGAGACTAGCGGGACTGAGACCCAGTACTTC CASSQETSGTETQYF TRBJ2-5 - TRBD2 TRBV4-2 15
TGTGCCAGCACCTCTGGGACAGGTTGGACCTATGGCTACACCTTC CASTSGTGWTYGYTF TRBJ1-2 few TRBD1 TRBV28 15
TGTGCCAGCACCCCTTTCACGGGGAATGAGCAGTTCTTC CASTPFTGNEQFF TRBJ2-1 once - TRBV6-6 13
TGTGCCAGCAGCTTAGAGGGCAGAGCCACTGAAGCTTTCTTT CASSLEGRATEAFF TRBJ1-1 - - TRBV7-3 14
TGTGCCAGCAGTTACCGGGGGGCTGGAAACACCATATATTTT CASSYRGAGNTIYF TRBJ1-3 - - TRBV6-6 14
TGTGCCAGCAGTTCACACAGGAATGCGGACGGACCAGAAGCTTTCTTT CASSSHRNADGPEAFF TRBJ1-1 - - TRBV28 16
TGTGCCAGCAGATCACCCCCTAGAGCTGAGCAGTTCTTC CASRSPPRAEQFF TRBJ2-1 - - TRBV28 13
TGCGCCAGCAGCCAAGGGGACTTCACAGATACGCAGTATTTT CASSQGDFTDTQYF TRBJ2-3 - - TRBV4-1 14
TGTGCCAGCAGCTTAGAGGCAGGGTCGTCCTACGAGCAGTACTTC CASSLEAGSSYEQYF TRBJ2-7 - - TRBV7-2 15
TGTGCCTCACAAAATTTCGGCGGGAGAGATGAGCAGTTCTTC CASQNFGGRDEQFF TRBJ2-1 - TRBD2 TRBV6-1 14
TGCAGCGTTAGGACAGCCATCAACACCGGGGAGCTGTTTTTT CSVRTAINTGELFF TRBJ2-2 - - TRBV29-1 14
TGTGCCAGCAGCGTAGCCCAGAAGACTAATGAAAAACTGTTTTTT CASSVAQKTNEKLFF TRBJ1-4 - - TRBV9 15
TGTGCCAGCAGCTCCGCCGGCAGCGGGAGGGCCGACAATGAGCAGTTCTTC CASSSAGSGRADNEQFF TRBJ2-1 few TRBD2 TRBV7-9 17
TGTGCCAGCAGCCAAGATGGGCAGGGAAGGGATACGCAGTATTTT CASSQDGQGRDTQYF TRBJ2-3 once - TRBV4-2 15
TGTGCCAGCAGTACGACAGGGCCTGTTGGCTACACCTTC CASSTTGPVGYTF TRBJ1-2 - TRBD1 TRBV6-6 13
TGTGCCAGCAGTGAAGCGCTTCACCTAAGCTCCTACAATGAGCAGTTCTTC CASSEALHLSSYNEQFF TRBJ2-1 - - TRBV2 17
TGTGCCAGCAGGCGGTCCGGGGGGGTTAACACTGAAGCTTTCTTT CASRRSGGVNTEAFF TRBJ1-1 - - TRBV28 15